Following are 3 T cell receptor beta chains from one sample sequenced in a study of OX40 agonist ivuxolimab in advanced cancers. The protocol was immunoSEQ multiplex PCR, while the TCRdb copy is restricted to in-frame clones and leaves out a portion. The repertoire has fewer than 35,000 clones, 60% to 75% of them found once; the top ten carry around 12%. The sequencing here drew on CD4+ or CD8+ T cells sorted from blood, taken in a trial of the OX40 agonist ivuxolimab. The source of these receptors is an adult with an advanced solid tumor such as melanoma, head and neck, liver or kidney cancer.

The chain couples TRBV2 to TRBJ2-3, with 11 nucleotides matching TRBD2. The germline CDR1 and CDR2 sequences are SNHLY and FYNNEI. CDR3 length equals 16 residues. V shed 8 bases and J 3 bases; nucleotides not matched to a gene: 10. This CDR3 reads CASGGLAAVRTDTQYF. DNA for the CDR3: TGTGCCAGCGGGGGACTAGCGGCGGTGAGGACAGATACGCAGTATTTT.

J is TRBJ1-2 and V is TRBV4-2, with 9 positions matching TRBD1. CDR3 size: 14 residues. Trimming at V came to 3 bases and at J to 6 bases, leaving 5 bases not matched to a gene. Germline V gene sequence: CDR1 LGHNA, CDR2 YNFKEQ. The CDR3 sequence: CASSHPTGGDGYTF. CDR3 sequence (DNA): TGTGCCAGCAGCCACCCGACAGGGGGTGATGGCTACACCTTC.

The V and J genes are TRBV5-4 and TRBJ1-2, with 7 nucleotides matching TRBD1. CDR1 is SGHNT, CDR2 YYREEE, per germline (reference sequence). The CDR3 has 13 residues. V dropped 3 bases and J dropped 2; count of bases not matched to a gene: 1. The CDR3: CASSSRGNYGYTF. The CDR3 bases are TGTGCCAGCAGCTCCAGGGGGAACTATGGCTACACCTTC.